This entry describes one T cell receptor beta chain. The antigen remains undetermined. This record comes from a study of lymphopenia after photon versus proton radiotherapy. Overall study findings and caveats: Photon-treated patients lost naive T cells and TCR diversity; proton-treated stayed stable.

Using immunoSEQ multiplex PCR, the repertoire was profiled, and TCRdb retains in-frame clones only, with some absent. The table shows around 150,000 clones, with about 88% occurring only once. V shed 0 bases and J shed 3 bases, with 11 bases lying between them. The length of the CDR3 is 15 residues. Per the germline V gene, CDR1 is SGHDT and CDR2 is YYEEEE. The clonotype originates from a man aged 45 to 65 with gastric cancer. Sequencing was performed on peripheral blood, taken from a patient treated with photon-based radiotherapy. V usage is TRBV5-6 and J usage is TRBJ2-3; D possibly uses TRBD1 or TRBD2 (5 bases each). The CDR3 region is CASSLELEGTDTQYF. CDR3 bases: TGTGCCAGCAGCTTGGAGCTAGAGGGGACAGATACGCAGTATTTT.